This TCR beta chain was sequenced in a study of blood T cell repertoires in COVID-19. The ends were cut back, 6 bases at V and 3 bases at J, with 8 bases in the middle. CDR1 and CDR2 (germline): MNHEY, SMNVEV (reference sequence). The CDR3 totals 12 residues. Sequencing was performed with immunoSEQ multiplex PCR; in TCRdb, only in-frame clones are kept and a portion is missing. The table includes 200,000 to 250,000 clones, roughly 88% detected once. The clonotype comes from a woman under 40 who had been exposed to COVID-19. Sequencing was performed on PBMCs or T cells enriched from blood (not recorded which). This rearrangement joins TRBV27 to TRBJ1-2, with D unclear. The CDR3 nucleotides are TGTGCCAGCAGGTCCAACTACTATGGCTACACCTTC. Amino acid sequence: CASRSNYYGYTF.